A single sample gave rise to the 24 T cell receptor beta chains below, sequenced in a study of T cell repertoires in cytomegalovirus infection. TCRdb passed the reads through MiXCR, listing each CDR3 protein once. The sample includes fewer than 300,000 distinct CDR3 sequences, about a quarter of them seen just once. The sample taken for sequencing was PBMCs. These receptors were obtained from a human donor in good health (CMV status not recorded). Some clones in this sample may be carry-over from other donors' samples.

This clonotype was detected only a few times. V and J are TRBV28 and TRBJ2-1; the match to TRBD1 covers 8 bases. J was trimmed by 7 bases and V by 5 bases; bases with no gene match: 13. CDR1 and CDR2 from the germline V gene are MDHEN and SYDVKM. This CDR3 spans 16 amino acids. The CDR3 loop is CASSPPRQGALNEQFF. The CDR3, as DNA: TGTGCCAGCAGTCCCCCCAGGCAGGGGGCGTTGAATGAGCAGTTCTTC. The full variable domain, in which reference TRBV28 and TRBJ2-1 provide the parts outside the CDR3, is DVKVTQSSRYLVKRTGEKVFLECVQDMDHENMFWYRQDPGLGLRLIYFSYDVKMKEKGDIPEGYSVSREKKERFSLILESASTNQTSMYLCASSPPRQGALNEQFFGPGTRLTVL.

V gene TRBV29-1 combines with J gene TRBJ1-3, with a tentative D call TRBD1 (6 bases). Trimming cost V 6 bases and J 4 bases, with 19 bases left between them. The CDR3 is made up of 15 amino acids. The V gene's germline CDR1 is SQVTM and CDR2 ANQGSEA. Here the CDR3 DNA reads TGCAGCGTCGCTATTGGGGGACATGGAGGAAACACCATATATTTT. It codes for CSVAIGGHGGNTIYF. The entire variable domain, with the rest obtained from reference TRBV29-1 and TRBJ1-3, is as follows: SAVISQKPSRDICQRGTSLTIQCQVDSQVTMMFWYRQQPGQSLTLIATANQGSEATYESGFVIDKFPISRPNLTFSTLTVSNMSPEDSSIYLCSVAIGGHGGNTIYFGEGSWLTVV.

Many counts were recorded for this clonotype. The chain carries TRBV7-2 and TRBJ1-1; D gene unclear. The V and J ends lost 2 bases and 5 bases respectively, with 18 bases between them. This CDR3 comprises 16 residues. From germline, CDR1 is SGHTA and CDR2 FQGNSA. The CDR3 protein is CASSLSPAEYRTEAFF. The CDR3 region has the DNA TGTGCCAGCAGCTTAAGTCCGGCCGAATATAGGACTGAAGCTTTCTTT.

This clonotype has a count of ten or more. J is TRBJ1-3 and V is TRBV7-2; 7 nucleotides match TRBD1. With 5 bases clipped from V and 1 base from J, the junction kept 5 bases outside the gene matches. The length of the CDR3 is 15 residues. Per the germline V gene, CDR1 is SGHTA and CDR2 is FQGNSA. The CDR3 DNA sequence: TGTGCCAGCAGCCCGGGACAGACATCTGGAAACACCATATATTTT. It encodes CASSPGQTSGNTIYF.

This clonotype has a handful of counts. The chain recombines TRBV19 with TRBJ2-2; D perhaps matches TRBD2 (6 bases). The V and J ends lost 5 bases and 3 bases respectively, with 22 bases between them. This CDR3 is 18 amino acids long. Germline V gene lookup returns CDR1 LNHDA and CDR2 SQIVND (reference sequence). The DNA for the CDR3 is TGTGCCAGTAGTTTCCCACCTACTAGCAGCCGTGACACCGGGGAGCTGTTTTTT. Its translation is CASSFPPTSSRDTGELFF.

In its sample, this clonotype was seen many times. The chain uses TRBV7-2 and TRBJ2-5; 10 bases match TRBD2. The J segment lost 5 bases and the V segment lost 5 bases, leaving 8 bases of the junction unmatched. The CDR3 spans 15 residues. Looked up from germline, CDR1 is SGHTA and CDR2 is FQGNSA. In nucleotides, the CDR3 is TGTGCCAGCAGCCTCCTTCTAGCGGGAGCGGAGACCCAGTACTTC. Translation: CASSLLLAGAETQYF.

CDR3 DNA: TGCGCCAGCAGCCTTACCCCCGGAATCGGTCAGCCCCAGCATTTT. Amino acids: CASSLTPGIGQPQHF. The chain links TRBV4-3 to TRBJ1-5; D remains unclear. Germline assignment: CDR1 LGHNA and CDR2 YSLEER. V was trimmed by 4 bases and J by 6 bases, leaving 16 bases between them. CDR3 length: 15 amino acids.

This clonotype showed up just a few times. The chain links TRBV28 to TRBJ1-2, with D tentatively TRBD1 (5 bases). The CDR3 has 14 residues. Trimming removed 5 bases from V and 4 bases from J, with 14 bases in between. Looked up from germline, CDR1 is MDHEN and CDR2 is SYDVKM. The chain's CDR3 is CASSLLDSTYGYTF. CDR3 coding DNA: TGTGCCAGCAGTCTTTTAGACAGTACCTATGGCTACACCTTC.

This clonotype was seen more than once but under ten times. The V call is TRBV19, the J call TRBJ2-5; D possibly corresponds to TRBD2 (7 bases). This CDR3 is 15 amino acids long. Germline CDR1 reads LNHDA; CDR2 reads SQIVND (reference sequence). V was shortened by 6 bases and J by 2 bases, with 16 bases between the two germline ends. Here the CDR3 DNA reads TGTGCCAGTAGCCCTCGGGGGGCGCGTCAAGAGACCCAGTACTTC. Translating gives CASSPRGARQETQYF.

This clonotype was observed a few times. The V gene is TRBV4-1, the J gene TRBJ1-2, with D unclear. Germline loops: CDR1 MGHRA, CDR2 YSYEKL. This CDR3 region has 13 residues. V was trimmed by 0 bases and J by 3 bases, leaving 5 bases between them. The CDR3 DNA reads as TGCGCCAGCAGCCAAGACGGCTACTATGGCTACACCTTC. This encodes CASSQDGYYGYTF.

The chain is built from TRBV20-1 and TRBJ2-6, with D perhaps TRBD1 or TRBD2 (5 bases each). Trimming left V 0 bases short and J 4 bases short, with 16 bases between. Germline loops: CDR1 DFQATT, CDR2 SNEGSKA (reference sequence). The CDR3 totals 17 residues. The CDR3 here is CSARDLRGEAGANVLTF. The DNA of the CDR3 is TGCAGTGCTAGAGATTTAAGGGGAGAGGCGGGGGCCAACGTCCTGACTTTC.

The J gene is TRBJ2-1, the V gene TRBV12-3 or TRBV12-4; D gene unclear. Trimming took off 2 bases at V and 1 base at J, with 12 bases between the two ends. This CDR3 is built from 16 residues. CDR3 sequence (DNA): TGTGCCAGCAGTTTAATTACCCTGGGGTCCTACAATGAGCAGTTCTTC. Its protein is CASSLITLGSYNEQFF.

The chain links TRBV28 to TRBJ1-1; 9 positions agree with TRBD1. Losses at the gene ends were 5 bases for V and 5 bases for J; bases not matched to a gene: 6. Germline loops: CDR1 MDHEN, CDR2 SYDVKM. The CDR3 length is 14 residues. The CDR3 protein is CASSPTGGLTEAFF. The CDR3 nucleotides read TGTGCCAGCAGTCCGACAGGGGGGTTGACTGAAGCTTTCTTT.

This clonotype was picked up many times. This chain links TRBV19 with TRBJ1-1; weak D call: TRBD1 (6 bases). The CDR3 is made up of 14 amino acids. CDR1 and CDR2 from the germline V gene are LNHDA and SQIVND (reference sequence). V lost 5 bases and J 8 bases, leaving 18 bases between the germline ends. The DNA of the CDR3 is TGTGCCAGTAGTGCACCGGGACACCTCGGGGAAGCTTTCTTT. It codes for CASSAPGHLGEAFF.

The J gene is TRBJ1-6, the V gene TRBV9; no reliable D call. Trimming cost V 4 bases and J 14 bases, with 16 bases left between them. The germline gives CDR1 SGDLS, CDR2 YYNGEE. The length of the CDR3 is 13 residues. The CDR3 DNA sequence: TGTGCCAGCAGCACCAGCGGTTCTGGGACCCTCCACTTT. Residues: CASSTSGSGTLHF.

V and J are TRBV10-3 and TRBJ1-5; D gene unclear. The CDR3 length is 14 residues. From germline, CDR1 is ENHRY and CDR2 SYGVKD. V was cut by 6 bases and J by 1 base, with 10 bases left in between. CDR3: CAIRSSGSNQPQHF. In nucleotides, the CDR3 is TGTGCCATCAGGAGCTCGGGGAGCAATCAGCCCCAGCATTTT.

The V and J genes are TRBV20-1 and TRBJ2-3; 10 nucleotides agree with TRBD1. J gave up 6 bases and V 5 bases, and 8 bases lay outside the gene matches. The CDR3 is 14 amino acids. Per germline, CDR1 DFQATT and CDR2 SNEGSKA (reference sequence). CDR3 sequence: CSAVPGQGTDTQYF. The CDR3 DNA reads as TGCAGTGCTGTTCCGGGACAGGGGACGGATACGCAGTATTTT.

This clonotype appeared many times. This sequence joins TRBV7-2 and TRBJ1-3; weak D call: TRBD1 (6 bases). The ends were cut back, 7 bases at V and 2 bases at J, with 15 bases in the middle. Germline CDR1 reads SGHTA; CDR2 reads FQGNSA. The CDR3 consists of 15 residues. CDR3 coding DNA: TGTGCCAGCACCCAAAGGGGGACAACTGGAAACACCATATATTTT. Protein: CASTQRGTTGNTIYF.

This clonotype was seen a few times. This rearrangement joins TRBV11-2 to TRBJ1-2, with D maybe TRBD1 (5 bases). The CDR3 is made up of 12 amino acids. With 1 base removed from V and 8 bases from J, the gap between germline ends came to 8 bases. Germline V lookup: CDR1 SGHAT, CDR2 FQNNGV. The DNA for the CDR3 is TGTGCCAGCAGCTTAGTGGGGGAAGGCTACACCTTC. Amino acid sequence: CASSLVGEGYTF.

V gene TRBV7-2 combines with J gene TRBJ2-3; 8 bases align to TRBD1. The CDR3 extends over 15 amino acids. Germline CDR1 is SGHTA and CDR2 is FQGNSA. Germline trimming cut 5 bases from V and 4 bases from J; bases unmatched to any gene: 8. CDR3 in amino acids: CASSPGTGLSDTQYF. CDR3 nucleotides: TGTGCCAGCAGCCCCGGGACAGGCCTCTCAGATACGCAGTATTTT.

This clonotype was counted only a few times. J is TRBJ1-1 and V is TRBV28; D unclear. With 5 bases removed from V and 4 bases from J, the gap between germline ends came to 8 bases. CDR3 size: 12 residues. Germline V lookup: CDR1 MDHEN, CDR2 SYDVKM. CDR3 sequence (DNA): TGTGCCAGCAGTCCTCTTGCCACTGAAGCTTTCTTT. As protein: CASSPLATEAFF.

The chain recombines TRBV2 with TRBJ2-7, with 7 bases lining up with TRBD2. With 1 base clipped from V and 6 bases from J, the junction kept 3 bases outside the gene matches. Germline CDR1 SNHLY, CDR2 FYNNEI. The CDR3 is 13 residues long. Written as DNA, the CDR3 is TGTGCCAGCAGTGAAGAAACGGGGGGCGAGCAGTACTTC. This codes for CASSEETGGEQYF. Drawing the rest from reference TRBV2 and TRBJ2-7, the complete variable domain is EPEVTQTPSHQVTQMGQEVILRCVPISNHLYFYWYRQILGQKVEFLVSFYNNEISEKSEIFDDQFSVERPDGSNFTLKIRSTKLEDSAMYFCASSEETGGEQYFGPGTRLTVT.

This clonotype has at least ten counts. The rearrangement uses TRBV27 and TRBJ1-4, with D possibly TRBD1 on 5 matching bases. Germline CDR1 reads MNHEY; CDR2 reads SMNVEV (reference sequence). This CDR3 is built from 16 residues. The V gene lost 6 bases and the J gene lost 0 bases, with 14 bases spanning the gap. The CDR3: CASRRGTATTNEKLFF. CDR3 bases: TGTGCCAGCAGACGAGGGACTGCAACAACTAATGAAAAACTGTTTTTT.

This chain connects TRBV10-3 to TRBJ2-1; 7 bases line up with TRBD1. Germline CDR1 and CDR2: ENHRY and SYGVKD. After removal of 0 bases from V and 4 bases from J, the junction contained 6 bases not matched to a gene. The CDR3 runs to 16 residues. The CDR3 DNA is TGTGCCATCAGTGAGTCGATGGCAGGGGGTTACAATGAGCAGTTCTTC. Translation gives CAISESMAGGYNEQFF.